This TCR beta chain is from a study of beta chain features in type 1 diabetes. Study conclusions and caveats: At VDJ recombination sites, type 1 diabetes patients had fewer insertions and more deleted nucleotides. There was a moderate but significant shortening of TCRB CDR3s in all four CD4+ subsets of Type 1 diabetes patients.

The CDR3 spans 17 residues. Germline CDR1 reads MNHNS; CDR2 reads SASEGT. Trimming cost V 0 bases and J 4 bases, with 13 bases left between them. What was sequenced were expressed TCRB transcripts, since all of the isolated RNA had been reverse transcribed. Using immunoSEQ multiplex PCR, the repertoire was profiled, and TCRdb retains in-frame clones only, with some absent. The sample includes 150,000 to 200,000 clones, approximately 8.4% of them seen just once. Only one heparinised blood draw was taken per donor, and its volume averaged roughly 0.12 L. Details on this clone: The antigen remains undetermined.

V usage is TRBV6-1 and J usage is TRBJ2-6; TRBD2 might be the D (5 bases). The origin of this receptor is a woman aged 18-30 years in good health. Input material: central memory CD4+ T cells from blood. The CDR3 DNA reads TGTGCCAGCAGTGAAGCTCGGGGTTCTAGAGGGGCCAACGTCCTGACTTTC. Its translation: CASSEARGSRGANVLTF.